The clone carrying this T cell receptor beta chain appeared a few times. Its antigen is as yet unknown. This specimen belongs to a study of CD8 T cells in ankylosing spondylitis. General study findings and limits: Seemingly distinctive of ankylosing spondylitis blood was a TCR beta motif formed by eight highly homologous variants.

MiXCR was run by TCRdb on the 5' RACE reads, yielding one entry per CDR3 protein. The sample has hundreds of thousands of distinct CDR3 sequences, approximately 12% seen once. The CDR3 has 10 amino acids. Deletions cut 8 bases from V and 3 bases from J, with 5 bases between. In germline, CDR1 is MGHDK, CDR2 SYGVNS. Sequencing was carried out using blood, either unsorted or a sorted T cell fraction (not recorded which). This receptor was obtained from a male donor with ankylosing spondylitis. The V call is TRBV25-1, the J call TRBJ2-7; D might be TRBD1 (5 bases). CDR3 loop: CASGHYEQYF. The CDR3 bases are TGTGCCAGCGGACACTACGAGCAGTACTTC.